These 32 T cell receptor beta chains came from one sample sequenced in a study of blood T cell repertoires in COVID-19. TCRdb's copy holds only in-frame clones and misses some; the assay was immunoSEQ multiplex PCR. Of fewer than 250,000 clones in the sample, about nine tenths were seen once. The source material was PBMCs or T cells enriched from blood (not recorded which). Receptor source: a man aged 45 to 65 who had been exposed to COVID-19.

The CDR3 DNA reads as TGTGCCAGCAGCTTAGGCGTCCAGGGCAGAGGAGAGACCCAGTACTTC. It translates to CASSLGVQGRGETQYF. The rearrangement links TRBV7-9 to TRBJ2-5, with a possible D match to TRBD1 (5 bases). The length of the CDR3 is 16 residues. V was clipped by 1 base and J by 4 bases, with 16 bases between them. Germline CDR1 SEHNR, CDR2 FQNEAQ (reference sequence). Full variable domain (missing parts from reference TRBV7-9 and TRBJ2-5): DTGVSQNPRHKITKRGQNVTFRCDPISEHNRLYWYRQTLGQGPEFLTYFQNEAQLEKSRLLSDRFSAERPKGSFSTLEIQRTEQGDSAMYLCASSLGVQGRGETQYFGPGTRLLVL.

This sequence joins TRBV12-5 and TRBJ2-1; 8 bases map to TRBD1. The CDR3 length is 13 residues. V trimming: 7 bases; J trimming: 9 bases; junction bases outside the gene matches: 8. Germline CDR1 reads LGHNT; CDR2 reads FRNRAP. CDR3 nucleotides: TGTGCTAGTGCCTCGACAGGGGTGGGTGAGCAGTTCTTC. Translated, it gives CASASTGVGEQFF.

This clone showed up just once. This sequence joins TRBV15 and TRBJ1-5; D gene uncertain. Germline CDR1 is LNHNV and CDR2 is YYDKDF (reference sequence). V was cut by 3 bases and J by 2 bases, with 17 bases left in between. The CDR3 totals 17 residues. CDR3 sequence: CATSRRANPTGNQPQHF. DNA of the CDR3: TGTGCCACCAGCAGGCGGGCTAACCCCACGGGCAATCAGCCCCAGCATTTT.

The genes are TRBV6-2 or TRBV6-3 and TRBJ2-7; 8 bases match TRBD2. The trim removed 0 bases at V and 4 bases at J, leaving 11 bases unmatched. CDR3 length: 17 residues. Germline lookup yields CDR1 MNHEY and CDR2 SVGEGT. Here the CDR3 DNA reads TGTGCCAGCAGTTACTCGATTGGGCTAGCGGGCCTATACGAGCAGTACGTC. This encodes CASSYSIGLAGLYEQYV.

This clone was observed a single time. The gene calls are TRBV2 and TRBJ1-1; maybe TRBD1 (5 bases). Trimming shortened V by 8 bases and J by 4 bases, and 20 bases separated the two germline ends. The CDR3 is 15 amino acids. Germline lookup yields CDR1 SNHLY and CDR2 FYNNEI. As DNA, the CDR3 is TGTGCCAGCTCCGCGTCGGGGGGTTGGAGCACTGAAGCTTTCTTT. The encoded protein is CASSASGGWSTEAFF.

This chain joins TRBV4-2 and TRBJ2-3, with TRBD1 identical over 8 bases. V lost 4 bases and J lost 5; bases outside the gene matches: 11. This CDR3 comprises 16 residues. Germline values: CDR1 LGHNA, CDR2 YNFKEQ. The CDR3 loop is CASSRSGGVLLDTQYF. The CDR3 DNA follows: TGTGCCAGCAGCCGCTCAGGGGGCGTTCTTTTAGATACGCAGTATTTT.

CDR3 DNA: TGTGCCAGCAGCCTGGGACAGGCGTCCTCCTACGAGCAGTACTTC. Amino acids: CASSLGQASSYEQYF. The chain carries TRBV11-2 and TRBJ2-7; TRBD1 matches 8 bases. The CDR3 is 15 amino acids. Per germline, CDR1 SGHAT and CDR2 FQNNGV. V dropped 5 bases and J dropped 0; count of bases not matched to a gene: 6.

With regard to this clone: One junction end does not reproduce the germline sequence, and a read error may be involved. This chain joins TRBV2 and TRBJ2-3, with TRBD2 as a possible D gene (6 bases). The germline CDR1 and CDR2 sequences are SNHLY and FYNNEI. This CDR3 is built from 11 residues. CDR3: CSVGGTDTQYF. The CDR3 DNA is TGCTCTGTCGGGGGAACAGATACGCAGTATTTT.

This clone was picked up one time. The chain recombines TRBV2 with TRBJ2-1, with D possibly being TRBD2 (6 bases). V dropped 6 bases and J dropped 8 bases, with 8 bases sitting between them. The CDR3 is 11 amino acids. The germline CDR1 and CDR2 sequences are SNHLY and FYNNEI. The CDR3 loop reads CASRWEDEQFF. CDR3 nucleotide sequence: TGTGCCAGCAGGTGGGAGGATGAGCAGTTCTTC.

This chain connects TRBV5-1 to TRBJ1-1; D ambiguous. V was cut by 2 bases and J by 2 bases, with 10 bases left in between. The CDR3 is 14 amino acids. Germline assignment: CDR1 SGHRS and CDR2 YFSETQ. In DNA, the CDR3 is TGCGCCAGCAGCTTCGACGGAGGCAACACTGAAGCTTTCTTT. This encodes CASSFDGGNTEAFF.

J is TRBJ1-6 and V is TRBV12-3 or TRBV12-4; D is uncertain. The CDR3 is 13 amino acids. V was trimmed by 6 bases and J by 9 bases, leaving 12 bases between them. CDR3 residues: CASRPFPTSPLHF. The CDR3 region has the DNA TGTGCCAGCAGGCCCTTCCCTACTTCACCCCTCCACTTT.

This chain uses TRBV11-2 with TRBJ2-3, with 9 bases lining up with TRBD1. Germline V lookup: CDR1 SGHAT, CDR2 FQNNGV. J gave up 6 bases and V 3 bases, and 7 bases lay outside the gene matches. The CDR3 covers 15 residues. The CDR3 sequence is CASSFVTGGMDTQYF. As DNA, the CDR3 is TGTGCCAGCAGCTTTGTGACAGGGGGAATGGATACGCAGTATTTT.

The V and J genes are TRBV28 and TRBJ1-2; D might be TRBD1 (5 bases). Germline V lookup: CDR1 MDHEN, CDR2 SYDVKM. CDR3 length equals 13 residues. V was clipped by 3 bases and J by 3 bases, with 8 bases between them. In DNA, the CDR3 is TGTGCCAGCAGTTTGGGCAGGGACTATGGCTACACCTTC. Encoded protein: CASSLGRDYGYTF.

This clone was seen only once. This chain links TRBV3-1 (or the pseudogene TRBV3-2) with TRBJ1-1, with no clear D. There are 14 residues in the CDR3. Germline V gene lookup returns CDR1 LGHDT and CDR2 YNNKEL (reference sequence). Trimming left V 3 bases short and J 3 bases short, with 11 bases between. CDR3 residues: CASSQGVEDTEAFF. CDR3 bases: TGTGCCAGCAGCCAGGGTGTTGAGGACACTGAAGCTTTCTTT.

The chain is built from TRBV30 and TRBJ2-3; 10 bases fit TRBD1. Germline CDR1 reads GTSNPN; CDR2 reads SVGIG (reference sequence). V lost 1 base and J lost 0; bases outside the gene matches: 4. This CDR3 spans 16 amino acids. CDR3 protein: CAWSARDRGSTDTQYF. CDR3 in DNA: TGTGCCTGGAGTGCCCGGGACAGGGGAAGCACAGATACGCAGTATTTT.

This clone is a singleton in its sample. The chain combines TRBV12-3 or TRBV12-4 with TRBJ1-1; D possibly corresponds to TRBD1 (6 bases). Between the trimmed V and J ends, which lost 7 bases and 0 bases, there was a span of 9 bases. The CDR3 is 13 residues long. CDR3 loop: CASNGQMNTEAFF. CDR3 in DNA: TGTGCCAGCAACGGACAGATGAACACTGAAGCTTTCTTT.

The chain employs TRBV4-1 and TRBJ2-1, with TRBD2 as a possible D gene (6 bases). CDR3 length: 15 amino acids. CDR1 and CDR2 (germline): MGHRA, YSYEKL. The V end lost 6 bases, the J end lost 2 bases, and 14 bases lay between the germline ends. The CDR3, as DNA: TGCGCCAGCAGTCACCGGGAGCCTGCCTACAATGAGCAGTTCTTC. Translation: CASSHREPAYNEQFF.

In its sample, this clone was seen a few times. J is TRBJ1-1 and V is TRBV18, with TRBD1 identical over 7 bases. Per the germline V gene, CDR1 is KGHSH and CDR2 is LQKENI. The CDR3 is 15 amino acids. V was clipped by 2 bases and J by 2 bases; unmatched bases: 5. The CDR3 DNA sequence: TGTGCCAGCTCACCAGGGACAGCCTTAAACACTGAAGCTTTCTTT. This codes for CASSPGTALNTEAFF.

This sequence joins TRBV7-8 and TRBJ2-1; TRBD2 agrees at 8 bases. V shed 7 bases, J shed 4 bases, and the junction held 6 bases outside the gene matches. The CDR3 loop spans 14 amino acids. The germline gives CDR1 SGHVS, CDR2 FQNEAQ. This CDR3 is CASNKLAGYNEQFF. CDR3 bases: TGTGCCAGCAACAAATTAGCGGGGTACAATGAGCAGTTCTTC.

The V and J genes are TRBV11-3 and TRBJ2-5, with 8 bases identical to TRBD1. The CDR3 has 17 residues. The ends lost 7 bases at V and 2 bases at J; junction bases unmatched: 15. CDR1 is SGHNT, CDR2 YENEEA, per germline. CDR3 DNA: TGTGCCAGCAACACGATATCGAACAGGGGGTCGCAAGAGACCCAGTACTTC. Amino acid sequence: CASNTISNRGSQETQYF. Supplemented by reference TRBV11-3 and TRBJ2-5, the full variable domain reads EAGVVQSPRYKIIEKKQPVAFWCNPISGHNTLYWYLQNLGQGPELLIRYENEEAVDDSQLPKDRFSAERLKGVDSTLKIQPAELGDSAVYLCASNTISNRGSQETQYFGPGTRLLVL.

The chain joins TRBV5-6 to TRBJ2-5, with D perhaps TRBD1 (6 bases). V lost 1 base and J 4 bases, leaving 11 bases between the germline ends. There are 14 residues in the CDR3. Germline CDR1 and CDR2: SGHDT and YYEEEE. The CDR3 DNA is TGTGCCAGCAGCTTGTGGGGGCGCAGAGAGACCCAGTACTTC. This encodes CASSLWGRRETQYF.

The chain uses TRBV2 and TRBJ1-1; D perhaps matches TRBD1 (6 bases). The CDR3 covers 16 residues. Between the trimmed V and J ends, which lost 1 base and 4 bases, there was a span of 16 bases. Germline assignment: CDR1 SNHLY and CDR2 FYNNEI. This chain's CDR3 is CASSEGNYRVSTEAFF. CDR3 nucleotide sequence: TGTGCCAGCAGTGAAGGGAACTACAGGGTTTCCACTGAAGCTTTCTTT.

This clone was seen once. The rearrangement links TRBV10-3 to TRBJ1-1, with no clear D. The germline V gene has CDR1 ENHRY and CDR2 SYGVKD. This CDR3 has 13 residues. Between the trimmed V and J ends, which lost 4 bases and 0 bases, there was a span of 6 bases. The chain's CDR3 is CAISGSLNTEAFF. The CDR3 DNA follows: TGTGCCATCAGTGGAAGCTTGAACACTGAAGCTTTCTTT.

Written as DNA, the CDR3 is TGTGCCAGCAAGATGAGGGGTGCAGGGGGTAACACTGAAGCTTTCTTT. Translated: CASKMRGAGGNTEAFF. The chain recombines TRBV28 with TRBJ1-1; the match to TRBD1 covers 7 bases. The CDR3 runs 16 residues. V was clipped by 7 bases and J by 2 bases; unmatched bases: 13. The germline V gene encodes CDR1 MDHEN and CDR2 SYDVKM. The full variable domain, with the rest looked up from reference TRBV28 and TRBJ1-1, is DVKVTQSSRYLVKRTGEKVFLECVQDMDHENMFWYRQDPGLGLRLIYFSYDVKMKEKGDIPEGYSVSREKKERFSLILESASTNQTSMYLCASKMRGAGGNTEAFFGQGTRLTVV.

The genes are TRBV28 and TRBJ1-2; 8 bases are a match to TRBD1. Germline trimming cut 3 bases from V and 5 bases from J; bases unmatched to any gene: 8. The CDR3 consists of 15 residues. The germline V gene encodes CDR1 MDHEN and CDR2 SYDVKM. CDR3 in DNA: TGTGCCAGCAGTTTTCCGGACAGGGCGAGTTATGGCTACACCTTC. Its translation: CASSFPDRASYGYTF.

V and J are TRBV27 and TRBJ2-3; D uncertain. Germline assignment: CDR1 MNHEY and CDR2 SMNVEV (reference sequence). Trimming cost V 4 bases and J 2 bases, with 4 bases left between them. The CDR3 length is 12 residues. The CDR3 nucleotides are TGTGCCAGCAGTTCCTACACAGATACGCAGTATTTT. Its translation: CASSSYTDTQYF.

The CDR3 loop is CASSFKTGQGVYEQYV. Written as DNA, the CDR3 is TGTGCCAGCAGTTTTAAGACGGGACAGGGGGTCTACGAGCAGTACGTC. This chain connects TRBV28 to TRBJ2-7; 11 bases map to TRBD1. This CDR3 is built from 16 residues. The V gene end was trimmed by 3 bases and the J gene end by 3 bases; junction bases not matched to a gene: 7. From germline, CDR1 is MDHEN and CDR2 SYDVKM.

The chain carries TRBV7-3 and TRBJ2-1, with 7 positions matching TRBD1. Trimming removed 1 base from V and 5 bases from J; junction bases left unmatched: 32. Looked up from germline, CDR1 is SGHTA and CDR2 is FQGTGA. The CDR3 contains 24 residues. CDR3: CASSLKGGFEAQRKNEQGHNEQFF. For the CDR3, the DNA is TGTGCCAGCAGCTTAAAAGGGGGCTTTGAGGCCCAGAGAAAAAATGAACAGGGACACAATGAGCAGTTCTTC.

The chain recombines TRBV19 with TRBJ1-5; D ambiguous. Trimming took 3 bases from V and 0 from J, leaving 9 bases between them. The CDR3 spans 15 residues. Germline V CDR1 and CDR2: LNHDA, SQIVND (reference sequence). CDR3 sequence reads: CASSILQYSNQPQHF. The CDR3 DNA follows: TGTGCCAGTAGTATTTTACAGTATAGCAATCAGCCCCAGCATTTT.

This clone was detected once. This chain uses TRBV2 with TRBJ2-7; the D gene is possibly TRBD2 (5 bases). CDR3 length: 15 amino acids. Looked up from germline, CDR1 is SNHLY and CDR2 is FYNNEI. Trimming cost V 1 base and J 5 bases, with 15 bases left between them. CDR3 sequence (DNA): TGTGCCAGCAGTGAAGGAAACCTGTTTAGCGACGAGCAGTACTTC. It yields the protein CASSEGNLFSDEQYF. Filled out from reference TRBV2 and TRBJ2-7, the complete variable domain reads EPEVTQTPSHQVTQMGQEVILRCVPISNHLYFYWYRQILGQKVEFLVSFYNNEISEKSEIFDDQFSVERPDGSNFTLKIRSTKLEDSAMYFCASSEGNLFSDEQYFGPGTRLTVT.

As DNA, the CDR3 is TGCGCCAGCAGCCAAGATCTGGGACGGGAGGGAAATGAGCAGTTCTTC. It encodes CASSQDLGREGNEQFF. V gene TRBV4-1 combines with J gene TRBJ2-1; 8 nucleotides line up with TRBD2. The CDR3 has 16 amino acids. Germline loops: CDR1 MGHRA, CDR2 YSYEKL. The V gene end was trimmed by 0 bases and the J gene end by 7 bases; junction bases not matched to a gene: 8.

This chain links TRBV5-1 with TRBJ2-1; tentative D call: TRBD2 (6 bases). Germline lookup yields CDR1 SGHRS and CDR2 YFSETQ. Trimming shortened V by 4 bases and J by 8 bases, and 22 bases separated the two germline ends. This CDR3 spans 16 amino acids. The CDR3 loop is CASSRHGLLEGDEQFF. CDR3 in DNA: TGCGCCAGCAGCCGTCATGGGCTGCTGGAGGGCGATGAGCAGTTCTTC. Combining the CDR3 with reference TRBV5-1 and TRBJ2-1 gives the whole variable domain KAGVTQTPRYLIKTRGQQVTLSCSPISGHRSVSWYQQTPGQGLQFLFEYFSETQRNKGNFPGRFSGRQFSNSRSEMNVSTLELGDSALYLCASSRHGLLEGDEQFFGPGTRLTVL.